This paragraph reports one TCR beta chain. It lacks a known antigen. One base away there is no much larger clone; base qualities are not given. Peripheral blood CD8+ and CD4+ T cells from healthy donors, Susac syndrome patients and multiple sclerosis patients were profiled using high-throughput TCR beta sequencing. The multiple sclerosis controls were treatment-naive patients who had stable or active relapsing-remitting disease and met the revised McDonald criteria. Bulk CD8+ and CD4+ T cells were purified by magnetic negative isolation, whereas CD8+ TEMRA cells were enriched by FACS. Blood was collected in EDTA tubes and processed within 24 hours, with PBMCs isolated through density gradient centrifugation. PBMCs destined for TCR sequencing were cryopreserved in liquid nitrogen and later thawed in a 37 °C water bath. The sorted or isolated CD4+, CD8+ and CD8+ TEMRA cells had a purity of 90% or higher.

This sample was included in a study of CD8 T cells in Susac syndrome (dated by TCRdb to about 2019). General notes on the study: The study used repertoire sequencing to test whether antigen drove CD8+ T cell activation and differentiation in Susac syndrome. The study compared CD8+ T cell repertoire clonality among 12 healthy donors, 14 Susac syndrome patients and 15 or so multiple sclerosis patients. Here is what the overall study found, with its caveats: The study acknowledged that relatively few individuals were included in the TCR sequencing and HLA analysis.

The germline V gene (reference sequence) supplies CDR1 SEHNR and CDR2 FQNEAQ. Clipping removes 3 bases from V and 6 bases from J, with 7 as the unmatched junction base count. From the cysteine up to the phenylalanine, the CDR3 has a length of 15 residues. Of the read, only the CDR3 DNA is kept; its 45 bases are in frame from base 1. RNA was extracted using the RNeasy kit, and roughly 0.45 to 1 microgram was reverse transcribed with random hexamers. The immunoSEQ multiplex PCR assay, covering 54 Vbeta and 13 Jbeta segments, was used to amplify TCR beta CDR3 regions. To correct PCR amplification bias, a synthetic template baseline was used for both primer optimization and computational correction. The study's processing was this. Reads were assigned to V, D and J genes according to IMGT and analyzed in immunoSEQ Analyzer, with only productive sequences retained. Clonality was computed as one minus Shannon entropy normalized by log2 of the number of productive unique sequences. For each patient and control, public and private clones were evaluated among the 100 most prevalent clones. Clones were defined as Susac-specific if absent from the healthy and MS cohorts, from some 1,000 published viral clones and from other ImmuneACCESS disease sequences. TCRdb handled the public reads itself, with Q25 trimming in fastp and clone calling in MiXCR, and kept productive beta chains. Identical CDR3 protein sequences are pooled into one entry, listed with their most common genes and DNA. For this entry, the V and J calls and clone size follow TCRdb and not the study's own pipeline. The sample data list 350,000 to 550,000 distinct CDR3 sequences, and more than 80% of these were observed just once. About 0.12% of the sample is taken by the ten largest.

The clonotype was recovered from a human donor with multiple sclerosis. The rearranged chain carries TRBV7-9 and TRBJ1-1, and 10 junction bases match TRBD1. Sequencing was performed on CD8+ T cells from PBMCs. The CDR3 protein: CASSFPTGGIPEAFF. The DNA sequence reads TGTGCCAGCAGCTTTCCGACAGGGGGCATTCCTGAAGCTTTCTTT.